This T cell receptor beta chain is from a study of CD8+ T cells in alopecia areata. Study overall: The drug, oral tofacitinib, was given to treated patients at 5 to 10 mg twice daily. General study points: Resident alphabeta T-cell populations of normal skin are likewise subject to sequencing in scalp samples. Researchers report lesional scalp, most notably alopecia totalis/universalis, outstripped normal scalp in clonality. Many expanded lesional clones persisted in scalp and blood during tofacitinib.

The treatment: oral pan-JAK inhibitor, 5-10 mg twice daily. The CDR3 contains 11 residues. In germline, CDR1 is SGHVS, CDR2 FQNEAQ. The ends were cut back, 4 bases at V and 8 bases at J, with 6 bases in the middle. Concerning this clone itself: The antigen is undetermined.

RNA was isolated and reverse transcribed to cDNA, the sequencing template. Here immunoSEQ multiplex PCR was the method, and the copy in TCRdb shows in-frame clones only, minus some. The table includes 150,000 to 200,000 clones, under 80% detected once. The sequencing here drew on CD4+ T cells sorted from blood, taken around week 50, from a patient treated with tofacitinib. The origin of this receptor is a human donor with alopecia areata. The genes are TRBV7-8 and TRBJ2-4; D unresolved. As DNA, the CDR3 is TGTGCCAGCAGCTCAAGGGACATTCAGTACTTC. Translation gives CASSSRDIQYF.